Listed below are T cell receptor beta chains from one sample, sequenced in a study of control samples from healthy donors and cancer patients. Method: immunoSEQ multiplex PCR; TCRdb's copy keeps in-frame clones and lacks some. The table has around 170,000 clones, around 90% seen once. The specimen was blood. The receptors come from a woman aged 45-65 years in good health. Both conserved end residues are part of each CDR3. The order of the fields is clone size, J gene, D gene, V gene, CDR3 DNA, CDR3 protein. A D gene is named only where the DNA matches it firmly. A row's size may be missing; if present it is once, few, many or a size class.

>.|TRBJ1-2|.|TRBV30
TGTGCCTGGAGTGGGGGCCCCGACTATGGCTACACCTTC
CAWSGGPDYGYTF
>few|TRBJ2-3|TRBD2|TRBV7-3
TGTGCCAGCAGCTCAAACCCTAGCGGGATCGCCTCAGATACGCAGTATTTT
CASSSNPSGIASDTQYF
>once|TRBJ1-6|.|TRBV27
TGTGCCAGCAGGACGACGGCCGATAATTCACCCCTCCACTTT
CASRTTADNSPLHF
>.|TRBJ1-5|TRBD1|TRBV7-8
TGTGCCAGCAGCCGCGATCGACAGGGCGGTCAGCCCCAGCATTTT
CASSRDRQGGQPQHF
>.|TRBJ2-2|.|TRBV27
TGTGCCAGCAAGAAGCAGGGAACGAACACCGGGGAGCTGTTTTTT
CASKKQGTNTGELFF
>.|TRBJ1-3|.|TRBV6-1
TGTGCCAGCAGTGAAATCCGTCCAAACTCTGGAAACACCATATATTTT
CASSEIRPNSGNTIYF
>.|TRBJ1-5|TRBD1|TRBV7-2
TGTGCCAGCAGCTTTCGGCAGGGGGATCAGCCCCAGCATTTT
CASSFRQGDQPQHF
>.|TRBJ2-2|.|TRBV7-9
TGTGCCAGCAGCCCCCCCCCTAGAGGCGCAGTTGTGGACACCGGGGAGCTGTTTTTT
CASSPPPRGAVVDTGELFF
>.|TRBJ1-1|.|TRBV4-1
TGCGCCAGCAGCCAAGGAAGGGGGGGGCTCATGAACACTGAAGCTTTCTTT
CASSQGRGGLMNTEAFF
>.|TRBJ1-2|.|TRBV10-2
TGCGCCAGCAGTGAGTGGGAGAGGGATCGGGACTTCTATGGCTACACCTTC
CASSEWERDRDFYGYTF
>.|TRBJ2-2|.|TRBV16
TGTGCCAGCAGCCCCTCCGGGGAGCTGTTTTTT
CASSPSGELFF
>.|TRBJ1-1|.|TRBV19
TGTGCCAGTAGTATCGCCGGAAAGGCTTTCTTT
CASSIAGKAFF
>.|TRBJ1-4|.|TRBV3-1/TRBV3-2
TGTGCCAGCAGCCAGGAGAGGCCAGAAAAACTGTTTTTT
CASSQERPEKLFF
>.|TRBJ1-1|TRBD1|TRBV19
TGTGCCAGCCGCCTCGACAGGGGCACTGAAGCTTTCTTT
CASRLDRGTEAFF
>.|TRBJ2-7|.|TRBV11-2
TGTGCCAGCAGCTTAGAGGGCAGGCCCTACGAGCAGTACTTC
CASSLEGRPYEQYF
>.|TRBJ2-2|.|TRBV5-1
TGCGCCAGCAGCTTGCAGACCGGGAACACCGGGGAGCTGTTTTTT
CASSLQTGNTGELFF